This TCR beta chain appears in the sequencing data of a study of glioma-infiltrating T cells. This clonotype was observed at least ten times. The antigen remains undetermined. Regarding the study as a whole: CDR3 overlap between tissue and blood was very small. Tissue-blood divergence was below expectation in non-neoplastic patients, above in gliomas.

Germline-derived CDR1 and CDR2 are MNHEY and SMNVEV (reference sequence). This CDR3 has 18 amino acids. Losses at the gene ends were 6 bases for V and 5 bases for J; bases not matched to a gene: 18. Using RNA template, CDR3s of TCR alpha and beta were amplified with iRepertoire arm-PCR. One-step reverse transcription and amplification started from around 100-400 ng of tissue mRNA or PBMC total RNA. TCRdb reanalysed the multiplex PCR reads using MiXCR and keeps one entry per CDR3 protein. The table records about 190,000 distinct CDR3 sequences, over 25% of them present only once. The chain recombines TRBV27 with TRBJ2-7; TRBD2 matches at 11 bases. The sample comprised glioma tissue, nonneoplastic brain tissue, or PBMCs (not recorded which). The sequence was collected from a human donor with low-grade glioma or glioblastoma, undergoing nonglioma brain surgery, or in good health (not recorded which). CDR3 region: CASREEGNSGREGDEQYF. CDR3 DNA: TGTGCCAGCAGAGAGGAGGGTAATAGCGGGAGGGAGGGGGACGAGCAGTACTTC.